Sequencing of this T cell receptor (beta chain) was carried out in a study of T-cell reconstitution after alpha-beta-depleted transplantation in children. This clonotype has only a few counts. As it was prepared, the TCRbeta library received unique molecular identifiers. TCRdb itself ran the PCR reads through MiXCR, one entry per CDR3 protein. Of around 680,000 distinct CDR3 sequences listed, 16% are singletons. This specimen consisted of PBMCs from the stem cell graft donor, obtained from the stem cell graft. This clonotype was sampled from a human donor who donated a stem cell graft to a child with acute myeloid leukemia.

The CDR3 spells CASSQDLPTGGAEKLFF. In nucleotides, the CDR3 is TGCGCCAGCAGCCAAGACCTCCCGACGGGGGGGGCCGAAAAACTGTTTTTT. The gene calls are TRBV4-3 and TRBJ1-4; D perhaps matches TRBD1 (6 bases). V was pared by 0 bases and J by 8 bases, with 19 bases between. The germline V gene has CDR1 LGHNA and CDR2 YSLEER. The CDR3 extends over 17 amino acids.